The TCR beta chain under discussion was sequenced for a study of cytomegalovirus exposure and HLA in healthy donors. Amplification used 60 Vbeta primers and 13 Jbeta primers. This table comes from immunoSEQ multiplex PCR, and its TCRdb copy is limited to in-frame clones, with some not included. This sample has under 200,000 clones, with around 64% found just once. The CDR3 is 13 residues long. Germline V lookup: CDR1 SGHNT, CDR2 YYREEE (reference sequence). V lost 6 bases, J lost 6 bases, and 6 bases stayed unmatched. The sequence derives from a woman in her 30s in good health and CMV-seronegative. J is TRBJ2-1 and V is TRBV5-4, with TRBD1 matching 7 bases. The sample consisted of PBMCs. CDR3 nucleotide sequence: TGTGCCAGCAAAGGGGCAGGGGGCAATGAGCAGTTCTTC. This translates into CASKGAGGNEQFF.